Below are 20 T cell receptor beta chains sequenced from a single sample in a study of blood T cell repertoires in COVID-19. Some clones are missing from TCRdb's copy, which holds only in-frame ones; the method was immunoSEQ multiplex PCR. Of about 120,000 clones listed, 70% to 90% were seen once; the top ten hold 3.8%. The source material was peripheral blood. The receptors come from a woman between 45 and 60 years old with acute or convalescent COVID-19.

This chain joins TRBV5-1 and TRBJ2-7, with 8 bases identical to TRBD1. Germline V gene data show CDR1 as SGHRS and CDR2 as YFSETQ. V was clipped by 1 base and J by 6 bases; unmatched bases: 6. The CDR3 covers 14 residues. The CDR3 nucleotides read TGCGCCAGCAGCTTGAATGACAGGGGCTCCGAGCAGTACTTC. This sequence encodes CASSLNDRGSEQYF.

The chain carries TRBV6-6 and TRBJ2-1; D possibly corresponds to TRBD1 (7 bases). Between the trimmed V and J ends, which lost 8 bases and 11 bases, there was a span of 25 bases. This CDR3 has 15 residues. The germline CDR1 and CDR2 sequences are MNHNY and SVGAGI (reference sequence). CDR3 nucleotide sequence: TGTGCCAGCCAGGAGGGCAGGGGGTCTCCGTCACAGCAGTTCTTC. It specifies CASQEGRGSPSQQFF.

The V call is TRBV4-2, the J call TRBJ1-4; 9 bases align to TRBD1. CDR1 LGHNA and CDR2 YNFKEQ come from the germline V gene. The CDR3 spans 14 residues. The V and J ends lost 4 bases and 7 bases, in that order; junction bases with no gene match: 4. The DNA of the CDR3 is TGTGCCAGCAGCCGCGGGACAGGGTTTGAAAAACTGTTTTTT. Protein product: CASSRGTGFEKLFF.

The V and J genes are TRBV6-5 and TRBJ1-4, with 9 nucleotides matching TRBD1. Germline V gives CDR1 MNHEY, CDR2 SVGAGI. This CDR3 has 14 amino acids. V dropped 5 bases and J dropped 11; count of bases not matched to a gene: 9. CDR3 DNA sequence: TGTGCCAGCAGTCGAGGACAGGGGTTTGAGAAACTGTTTTTT. Its translation: CASSRGQGFEKLFF.

In its sample, this clone was seen a few times. The J gene is TRBJ2-2, the V gene TRBV19, with no clear D. Between the trimmed V and J ends, which lost 3 bases and 2 bases, there was a span of 7 bases. Germline loops: CDR1 LNHDA, CDR2 SQIVND (reference sequence). The CDR3 has 14 residues. CDR3 DNA sequence: TGTGCCAGTAGTATGGCAGAAAACACCGGGGAGCTGTTTTTT. Protein product: CASSMAENTGELFF.

The rearrangement uses TRBV6-6 and TRBJ2-5, with 11 bases matching TRBD1. V gave up 10 bases and J gave up 1 base; unmatched junction bases: 2. Germline CDR1 and CDR2: MNHNY and SVGAGI (reference sequence). This CDR3 is built from 13 residues. The CDR3 DNA reads TGTGCCACCGGGACAGGGGGCCAAGAGACCCAGTACTTC. It is translated as CATGTGGQETQYF.

CDR3 loop: CASSAKRSSGNTIYF. As DNA, the CDR3 is TGTGCCAGCAGTGCGAAGAGAAGCTCTGGAAACACCATATATTTT. The chain combines TRBV2 with TRBJ1-3; D call uncertain. This CDR3 has 15 residues. The ends were cut back, 4 bases at V and 0 bases at J, with 10 bases in the middle. Germline loops: CDR1 SNHLY, CDR2 FYNNEI.

The chain links TRBV9 to TRBJ1-4, with D possibly TRBD1 on 5 matching bases. Trimming left V 4 bases short and J 2 bases short, with 12 bases between. Germline-derived CDR1 and CDR2 are SGDLS and YYNGEE. The CDR3 contains 15 residues. CDR3 sequence: CASSPGRGTNEKLFF. The CDR3 DNA reads TGTGCCAGCAGCCCGGGGCGGGGTACTAATGAAAAACTGTTTTTT.

This chain connects TRBV18 to TRBJ1-5, with TRBD1 matching 7 bases. Losses at the gene ends were 5 bases for V and 3 bases for J; bases not matched to a gene: 7. This CDR3 comprises 15 residues. CDR1 and CDR2 from the germline V gene are KGHSH and LQKENI. CDR3 region: CASSESTGVNQPQHF. CDR3 nucleotide sequence: TGTGCCAGCTCAGAATCTACAGGGGTCAATCAGCCCCAGCATTTT.

This clone showed up just a few times. The chain has TRBV5-5 and TRBJ1-2; 7 positions agree with TRBD1. CDR3 length equals 18 residues. Germline V lookup: CDR1 SGHKS, CDR2 YYEKEE (reference sequence). Losses at the gene ends were 3 bases for V and 0 bases for J; bases not matched to a gene: 14. This chain's CDR3 is CASSSNPPTGRANYGYTF. As DNA, the CDR3 is TGTGCCAGCAGCTCCAATCCCCCGACAGGGCGAGCTAACTATGGCTACACCTTC. The whole variable domain, filled in from reference TRBV5-5 and TRBJ1-2, reads DAGVTQSPTHLIKTRGQQVTLRCSPISGHKSVSWYQQVLGQGPQFIFQYYEKEERGRGNFPDRFSARQFPNYSSELNVNALLLGDSALYLCASSSNPPTGRANYGYTFGSGTRLTVV.

The V and J genes are TRBV29-1 and TRBJ2-3; TRBD1 aligns across 7 bases. This CDR3 has 10 amino acids. Germline V gene lookup returns CDR1 SQVTM and CDR2 ANQGSEA. Losses at the gene ends were 7 bases for V and 11 bases for J; bases not matched to a gene: 6. This chain's CDR3 is CSAYRGGQYF. CDR3 coding DNA: TGCAGCGCCTACAGGGGTGGGCAGTATTTT.

This chain links TRBV6-5 with TRBJ2-7, with 8 bases matching TRBD1. Trimming cost V 6 bases and J 0 bases; bases outside gene matches: 4. Looked up from germline, CDR1 is MNHEY and CDR2 is SVGAGI. This CDR3 contains 14 residues. The CDR3 DNA sequence: TGTGCCAGCAGCTGGACAGGGAGCTCCTACGAGCAGTACTTC. This gives the protein CASSWTGSSYEQYF.

The CDR3 here is CASSLDGNYEQYF. The CDR3 bases are TGTGCCAGCAGCTTGGACGGGAACTACGAGCAGTACTTC. The rearrangement links TRBV5-4 to TRBJ2-7, with D maybe TRBD2 (5 bases). Germline values: CDR1 SGHNT, CDR2 YYREEE (reference sequence). The CDR3 runs 13 residues. V lost 0 bases, J lost 3 bases, and 7 bases lay in between.

The chain links TRBV5-4 to TRBJ1-1; D might be TRBD1 (5 bases). Germline assignment: CDR1 SGHNT and CDR2 YYREEE (reference sequence). V was pared by 3 bases and J by 1 base, with 10 bases between. The CDR3 extends over 14 amino acids. CDR3 sequence (DNA): TGTGCCAGCAGCTGGGGGGGACCGAACACTGAAGCTTTCTTT. Protein sequence: CASSWGGPNTEAFF. The complete variable domain, with remaining parts taken from reference TRBV5-4 and TRBJ1-1, reads ETGVTQSPTHLIKTRGQQVTLRCSSQSGHNTVSWYQQALGQGPQFIFQYYREEENGRGNFPPRFSGLQFPNYSSELNVNALELDDSALYLCASSWGGPNTEAFFGQGTRLTVV.

This clone was observed a few times. The rearrangement links TRBV5-4 to TRBJ1-3; perhaps TRBD1 as D (6 bases). The CDR3 loop spans 16 amino acids. The V gene lost 4 bases and the J gene lost 0 bases, with 14 bases spanning the gap. Germline V gives CDR1 SGHNT, CDR2 YYREEE (reference sequence). The CDR3 region has the DNA TGTGCCAGCAGCCAGTGGACAGTTTCCTCTGGAAACACCATATATTTT. Its translation is CASSQWTVSSGNTIYF.

The chain links TRBV28 to TRBJ1-5; 7 nucleotides match TRBD1. CDR3 size: 12 residues. Germline CDR1 MDHEN, CDR2 SYDVKM. The J segment lost 4 bases and the V segment lost 8 bases, leaving 2 bases of the junction unmatched. This CDR3 reads CASWDRNQPQHF. In DNA form, the CDR3 reads TGTGCCAGCTGGGACAGAAATCAGCCCCAGCATTTT.

V gene TRBV27 combines with J gene TRBJ2-2; 7 bases agree with TRBD1. The junction had 13 bases not matched to a gene; V was cut back by 5 bases and J by 7 bases. The CDR3 runs 16 residues. Germline lookup yields CDR1 MNHEY and CDR2 SMNVEV (reference sequence). The CDR3 protein is CASSRRQGDYGGELFF. The DNA for the CDR3 is TGTGCCAGCAGTAGGAGACAGGGAGACTACGGCGGGGAGCTGTTTTTT.

Only a few counts were recorded for this clone. V usage is TRBV30 and J usage is TRBJ2-1; 9 bases map to TRBD2. V was pared by 2 bases and J by 9 bases, with 5 bases of the junction left unmatched. The germline V gene has CDR1 GTSNPN and CDR2 SVGIG (reference sequence). CDR3 length: 13 residues. The CDR3 DNA reads as TGTGCCTGGAGTTTTCTAGCGGGACGTGAGCAGTTCTTC. It yields the protein CAWSFLAGREQFF.

The rearrangement links TRBV27 to TRBJ2-2, with no clear D. This CDR3 region has 15 residues. CDR1 MNHEY and CDR2 SMNVEV come from the germline V gene (reference sequence). Trimming took 5 bases from V and 5 from J, leaving 15 bases between them. CDR3 nucleotide sequence: TGTGCCAGCAGTCACACACCGGCCGGGACCGGGGAGCTGTTTTTT. Amino acids: CASSHTPAGTGELFF.

V and J are TRBV19 and TRBJ2-3, with D tentatively TRBD1 (5 bases). The germline V gene encodes CDR1 LNHDA and CDR2 SQIVND (reference sequence). CDR3 size: 14 residues. The V gene lost 9 bases and the J gene lost 2 bases, with 15 bases spanning the gap. The CDR3 DNA reads TGTGCCAGCACTTGGTCGGACAACACAGATACGCAGTATTTT. Translating gives CASTWSDNTDTQYF.